Detailed here is one T cell receptor beta chain. Its antigen remains unknown. The data belong to a study of cytomegalovirus exposure and HLA in healthy donors. V gave up 4 bases and J gave up 1 base, with 15 bases separating them. Germline V gives CDR1 SGHRS, CDR2 YFSETQ. The CDR3 has 17 residues. Study-wide points: About 87% or about 30% of the time was how often most TCR beta V segments were productive, according to an earlier analysis.

PCR used 60 Vbeta primers and 13 Jbeta primers. This table comes from immunoSEQ multiplex PCR, and its TCRdb copy is limited to in-frame clones, with some not included. The sample holds around 76,000 clones, around 73% seen once. This chain connects TRBV5-1 to TRBJ2-6; D possibly corresponds to TRBD1 (6 bases). The source material was PBMCs. The source is a woman aged 40 to 49 in good health and CMV-seropositive. DNA of the CDR3: TGCGCCAGCAGCACAACCGGGACAACGTCTGGGGCCAACGTCCTGACTTTC. Residues: CASSTTGTTSGANVLTF.